This section outlines one T cell receptor (beta chain) sequence together with its context. Antigen: not known. The table came from immunoSEQ multiplex PCR; TCRdb's copy has only in-frame clones and leaves some out. The sample holds approximately 25,000 clones, 83% seen once. Germline V gene lookup returns CDR1 MNHNS and CDR2 SASEGT. The CDR3 extends over 15 amino acids. J gave up 4 bases and V 7 bases, and 13 bases lay outside the gene matches. This specimen comes from a study of PD-1 blockade in mismatch repair-deficient tumors. General observations from the study: Rapid post-treatment expansion, then contraction, generally preceding radiologic response, marked tumor-resident clones.

TCR sequencing covered a few patients who responded to pembrolizumab. The chain links TRBV6-1 to TRBJ2-7, with 7 bases fitting TRBD1. This clonotype was sampled from an adult with mismatch repair-deficient cancer. The sample here was peripheral blood, taken 12 weeks after starting pembrolizumab. CDR3 loop: CASTEGQGEPYEQYF. The CDR3 coding sequence is TGTGCCAGCACCGAGGGGCAGGGGGAGCCGTACGAGCAGTACTTC.